The entry below describes one T cell receptor beta chain. The data originate from a study of control samples from healthy donors and cancer patients. CDR3 length: 12 residues. CDR1 and CDR2 from the germline V gene are SGHNT and YYREEE (reference sequence). V lost 2 bases and J lost 5, with 7 bases in between. TCRdb keeps only in-frame clones here, not all; method: immunoSEQ multiplex PCR. The sample yields approximately 3,000 clones, approximately 94% seen once. The sequenced sample consisted of PBMCs. The receptor's source is a man aged 65 to 85 with lung cancer. The chain links TRBV5-4 to TRBJ1-1; D is ambiguous. The CDR3 sequence: CASSFGQTEAFF. CDR3 coding DNA: TGTGCCAGCAGCTTCGGGCAGACTGAAGCTTTCTTT.